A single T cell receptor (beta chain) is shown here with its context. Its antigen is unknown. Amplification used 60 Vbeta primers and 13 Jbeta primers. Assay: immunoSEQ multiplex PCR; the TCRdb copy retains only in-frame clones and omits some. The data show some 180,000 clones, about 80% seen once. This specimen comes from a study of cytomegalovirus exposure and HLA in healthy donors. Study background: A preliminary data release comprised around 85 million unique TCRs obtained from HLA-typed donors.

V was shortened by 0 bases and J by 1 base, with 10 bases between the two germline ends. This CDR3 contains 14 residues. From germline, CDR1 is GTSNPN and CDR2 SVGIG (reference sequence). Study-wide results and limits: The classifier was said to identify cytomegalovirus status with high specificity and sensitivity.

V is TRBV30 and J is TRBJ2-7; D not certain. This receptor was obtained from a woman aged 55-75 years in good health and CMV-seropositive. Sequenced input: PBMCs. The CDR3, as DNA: TGTGCCTGGAGTGTACCCGGGTATTCCTACGAGCAGTACTTC. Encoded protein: CAWSVPGYSYEQYF.